This TCR beta chain was found in a study of T cell repertoires in cytomegalovirus infection. Study-level points and caveats: The cumulative frequency of public TCR beta families identified carriers of CMV plus the relevant HLA.

The CDR3 contains 16 residues. With 3 bases removed from V and 5 bases from J, the gap between germline ends came to 16 bases. The germline V gene has CDR1 LNHDA and CDR2 SQIVND (reference sequence). Via MiXCR, TCRdb re-called the reads, giving one row per CDR3 protein. The repertoire has roughly 800,000 distinct CDR3 sequences, 29% of them found once; the top ten carry around 13%. A note on this clonotype: Its antigen is not known.

This clonotype originated in a human donor in good health (CMV status not recorded). Some clones in this sample may be carry-over from other donors' samples. V gene TRBV19 combines with J gene TRBJ1-4, with D unresolved. This specimen was cultured CD8+ T cells from PBMCs, taken from culture after CMV antigen stimulation. CDR3 coding DNA: TGTGCCAGTAGTATCCGGTTTTTAGCAAGGAATGAAAAACTGTTTTTT. It yields the protein CASSIRFLARNEKLFF.